This T cell receptor beta chain was recorded in a study of shared clonotypes between healthy human individuals. The count of this clone is one. Its antigen is unknown. The CDR3 length is 15 residues. CDR1 and CDR2 (germline): SNHLY, FYNNEI. Trimming at V came to 4 bases and at J to 6 bases, leaving 5 bases not matched to a gene. General study points: With a few donors compared, roughly 5% of naive CD4 clonotypes were shared.

Sequencing was performed with immunoSEQ multiplex PCR; in TCRdb, only in-frame clones are kept and a portion is missing. Among some 2 million clones listed, about 95% were seen once. Selected positively for CCR7 and CD45RO-negative, naive CD8 cells excluded terminally differentiated effector memory CD45RA+ cells. This chain connects TRBV2 to TRBJ2-2; 10 bases map to TRBD2. The sample was naive CD8+ T cells sorted from blood. The sequence derives from a man aged 18-30 years in good health. This chain's CDR3 is CASSAPAGGAGELFF. The CDR3 coding sequence is TGTGCCAGCAGTGCCCCAGCGGGAGGGGCCGGGGAGCTGTTTTTT.